The 18 T cell receptor beta chains below all came from one sample that was sequenced in a study of cytomegalovirus exposure and HLA in healthy donors. PCR involved 60 Vbeta and 13 Jbeta primers. Using immunoSEQ multiplex PCR, the repertoire was profiled, and TCRdb retains in-frame clones only, with some absent. In the table there are about 120,000 clones, over 75% of which are singletons. Sequenced input: PBMCs. The receptors were gathered from a man younger than 35 in good health and CMV-seropositive.

This clone was recorded a few times. V gene TRBV7-4 combines with J gene TRBJ2-1; tentative D call: TRBD1 (6 bases). Per the germline V gene, CDR1 is SGHVT and CDR2 is SQSDAQ. Trimming took off 3 bases at V and 6 bases at J, with 21 bases between the two ends. CDR3 length: 17 residues. The CDR3, as DNA: TGTGCCAGCAGCTTTCGACAGGTATCGTCCCACAGCAATGAGCAGTTCTTC. The encoded protein is CASSFRQVSSHSNEQFF.

About this clone: At one end the junction does not follow the germline gene, possibly because of a read error. The V gene is TRBV27, the J gene TRBJ2-6, with a weak D call TRBD1 (5 bases). Germline CDR1 MNHEY, CDR2 SMNVEV (reference sequence). CDR3 length: 15 residues. The CDR3 loop is CASSLGNSGANGLTF. The CDR3 DNA follows: TGTGCCAGCAGTTTAGGCAACTCTGGGGCCAACGGCCTGACTTTC.

This chain uses TRBV6-5 with TRBJ2-7, with D perhaps matching TRBD1 (5 bases). CDR3 length equals 14 residues. The V gene's germline CDR1 is MNHEY and CDR2 SVGAGI. Trimming took off 0 bases at V and 3 bases at J, with 9 bases between the two ends. CDR3 residues: CASSYSDSNYEQYF. The CDR3 region has the DNA TGTGCCAGCAGTTACTCAGACAGTAACTACGAGCAGTACTTC.

The chain combines TRBV19 with TRBJ1-6; 8 bases agree with TRBD1. This CDR3 comprises 18 residues. The germline V gene has CDR1 LNHDA and CDR2 SQIVND (reference sequence). The V gene end was trimmed by 4 bases and the J gene end by 0 bases; junction bases not matched to a gene: 8. CDR3 in amino acids: CASSTDREVFSYNSPLHF. The CDR3 DNA reads TGTGCCAGTAGTACGGACAGGGAAGTCTTCTCCTATAATTCACCCCTCCACTTT. The whole variable domain, remainder taken from reference TRBV19 and TRBJ1-6, is DGGITQSPKYLFRKEGQNVTLSCEQNLNHDAMYWYRQDPGQGLRLIYYSQIVNDFQKGDIAEGYSVSREKKESFPLTVTSAQKNPTAFYLCASSTDREVFSYNSPLHFGNGTRLTVT.

The J gene is TRBJ2-1, the V gene TRBV6-6; tentatively, D is TRBD2 (5 bases). The CDR3 totals 14 residues. V dropped 0 bases and J dropped 6 bases, with 9 bases sitting between them. The germline gives CDR1 MNHNY, CDR2 SVGAGI (reference sequence). CDR3 amino acids: CASSYSFGSNEQFF. In DNA, the CDR3 is TGTGCCAGCAGTTACTCCTTTGGGAGCAATGAGCAGTTCTTC.

The chain joins TRBV11-2 to TRBJ2-5; D call uncertain. The CDR3 contains 13 residues. Trimming shortened V by 5 bases and J by 9 bases, and 16 bases separated the two germline ends. Looked up from germline, CDR1 is SGHAT and CDR2 is FQNNGV. In DNA form, the CDR3 reads TGTGCCAGCAGCATGTCCGGGTCCCTCTCCCAGTACTTC. It specifies CASSMSGSLSQYF. Drawing the rest from reference TRBV11-2 and TRBJ2-5, the complete variable domain is EAGVAQSPRYKIIEKRQSVAFWCNPISGHATLYWYQQILGQGPKLLIQFQNNGVVDDSQLPKDRFSAERLKGVDSTLKIQPAKLEDSAVYLCASSMSGSLSQYFGPGTRLLVL.

This clone was observed a handful of times. The chain uses TRBV6-5 and TRBJ1-2; D uncertain. Trimming removed 6 bases at V and 6 bases at J, with 17 bases between. The CDR3 has 14 amino acids. Looked up from germline, CDR1 is MNHEY and CDR2 is SVGAGI. The CDR3 nucleotides read TGTGCCAGCAGCCTAGGACTCGTGGATAATGGCTACACCTTC. It specifies CASSLGLVDNGYTF.

The chain combines TRBV6-5 with TRBJ1-2, with 7 bases aligning to TRBD1. The CDR3 runs 14 residues. Germline V gene lookup returns CDR1 MNHEY and CDR2 SVGAGI. Trimming removed 4 bases from V and 7 bases from J; junction bases left unmatched: 9. The DNA for the CDR3 is TGTGCCAGCAGTTCCAGGGGGGCGGTCGGTGGCTACACCTTC. Protein product: CASSSRGAVGGYTF.

The V gene is TRBV6-1, the J gene TRBJ2-7, with 11 bases identical to TRBD1. The CDR3 contains 14 residues. V lost 3 bases to trimming and J lost 6 bases; unmatched junction nucleotides: 4. Germline CDR1 reads MNHNS; CDR2 reads SASEGT. CDR3 nucleotide sequence: TGTGCCAGCAGTGACGTCGGGACAGGGGGCGAGCAGTACTTC. Its translation: CASSDVGTGGEQYF.

V usage is TRBV6-5 and J usage is TRBJ2-7; D unclear. The CDR3 loop spans 14 amino acids. V lost 0 bases, J lost 6 bases, and 12 bases lay in between. CDR1 MNHEY and CDR2 SVGAGI come from the germline V gene. The CDR3 nucleotides are TGTGCCAGCAGTTACTCGAATTCCGGGTCCGAGCAGTACTTC. Amino acid sequence: CASSYSNSGSEQYF.

The chain combines TRBV5-1 with TRBJ2-1; D remains unclear. Germline values: CDR1 SGHRS, CDR2 YFSETQ. V lost 6 bases, J lost 7 bases, and 17 bases lay in between. This CDR3 is built from 14 residues. The CDR3 here is CASNLIGFSNEQFF. The CDR3, as DNA: TGCGCCAGCAACTTAATCGGGTTCTCTAATGAGCAGTTCTTC.

J is TRBJ1-1 and V is TRBV18; D is possibly TRBD1 (6 bases). V lost 3 bases, J lost 0 bases, and 11 bases lay in between. The CDR3 is made up of 15 amino acids. CDR1 and CDR2 (germline): KGHSH, LQKENI. This CDR3 reads CASSPQTGLNTEAFF. In DNA, the CDR3 is TGTGCCAGCTCACCCCAGACAGGACTGAACACTGAAGCTTTCTTT.

The CDR3 here is CATSFRGDRGHGETQYF. CDR3 DNA: TGTGCCACTAGTTTTAGAGGGGACAGGGGGCATGGGGAGACCCAGTACTTC. The V gene is TRBV28, the J gene TRBJ2-5; TRBD1 matches at 12 bases. The CDR3 extends over 17 amino acids. Germline assignment: CDR1 MDHEN and CDR2 SYDVKM. V was clipped by 10 bases and J by 5 bases; unmatched bases: 17.

This sequence joins TRBV7-3 and TRBJ2-3; a weak D match, TRBD2 (5 bases). Germline V gene data show CDR1 as SGHTA and CDR2 as FQGTGA. Trimming took off 0 bases at V and 2 bases at J, with 9 bases between the two ends. The CDR3 runs 15 residues. The CDR3 loop is CASSLTWENTDTQYF. In DNA, the CDR3 is TGTGCCAGCAGCTTAACGTGGGAGAACACAGATACGCAGTATTTT.

The chain employs TRBV7-9 and TRBJ2-7, with D perhaps matching TRBD2 (6 bases). CDR1 SEHNR and CDR2 FQNEAQ come from the germline V gene (reference sequence). The V end was cut by 5 bases, the J end by 1 base, with 15 bases between. The length of the CDR3 is 15 residues. The CDR3 region has the DNA TGTGCCAGCAGCCCGGATCTGGGGAGGTCCTACGAGCAGTACTTC. This gives the protein CASSPDLGRSYEQYF.

With regard to this clone: Other DNA variants within this sample encode the same CDR3. This rearrangement joins TRBV5-4 to TRBJ2-1; TRBD2 agrees at 9 bases. Losses at the gene ends were 2 bases for V and 4 bases for J; bases not matched to a gene: 4. This CDR3 has 15 residues. Per germline, CDR1 SGHNT and CDR2 YYREEE (reference sequence). The CDR3 DNA sequence: TGTGCCAGCAGCTTTAGACTAGCGGCTTACAATGAGCAGTTCTTC. Protein product: CASSFRLAAYNEQFF.

The rearrangement links TRBV12-5 to TRBJ1-2; the D is unclear. Germline V CDR1 and CDR2: LGHNT, FRNRAP. The CDR3 is 15 amino acids. The germline V and J ends were trimmed by 5 bases and 2 bases, with 15 bases remaining between them. CDR3 in DNA: TGTGCTAGTGGTACTCCTTGCGACTCCAACTATGGCTACACCTTC. Translated, it gives CASGTPCDSNYGYTF.

This chain joins TRBV6-1 and TRBJ2-4; 10 positions agree with TRBD1. The V gene's germline CDR1 is MNHNS and CDR2 SASEGT. The CDR3 contains 16 residues. V was pared by 4 bases and J by 7 bases, with 10 bases of the junction left unmatched. CDR3: CASSGRDRGDLNIQYF. The CDR3 bases are TGTGCCAGCAGTGGCCGGGACAGGGGCGATTTGAACATTCAGTACTTC.